The T cell receptor (beta chain) under discussion was sequenced for a study of T cells in Graves' hyperthyroidism and ophthalmopathy. The CDR3 regions of TCR beta were amplified from RNA transcripts. In the first-round RT-PCR of the TCR CDR3, the HTBI primer set was used. Via MiXCR, TCRdb re-called the multiplex PCR reads, giving one row per CDR3 protein. The data show more than 300,000 distinct CDR3 sequences, about a sixth seen once. Findings and caveats of the study: Blood held most thyroid clonotypes expanded above 0.001 frequency.

This clonotype was found many times. Its antigen is not known. Specimen: blood. The clonotype was recovered from a woman aged 25-40 years with Graves' hyperthyroidism that later progressed to Graves' ophthalmopathy.

The CDR3 nucleotides are TGTGCCAGTACGAAAGGACTAGCGGGGTGGGGAAAAGAGACCCAGTACTTC. The encoded protein is CASTKGLAGWGKETQYF. The rearrangement uses TRBV19 and TRBJ2-5; 12 nucleotides match TRBD2. The germline CDR1 and CDR2 sequences are LNHDA and SQIVND (reference sequence). The CDR3 has 17 amino acids. V was clipped by 7 bases and J by 3 bases; unmatched bases: 12.